One and the same sample provided the 10 T cell receptor beta chains below, sequenced in a study of cytomegalovirus exposure and HLA in healthy donors. 13 Jbeta primers and 60 Vbeta primers were used for the PCR. Profiled with immunoSEQ multiplex PCR; TCRdb holds only in-frame clones, not every one. Its table records around 160,000 clones. The sequencing input was PBMCs. Receptor source: a woman aged 45-60 years in good health and CMV-seronegative.

The chain joins TRBV30 to TRBJ2-7; 7 positions match TRBD1. This CDR3 region has 14 residues. V shed 3 bases, J shed 5 bases, and the junction held 10 bases outside the gene matches. The V gene's germline CDR1 is GTSNPN and CDR2 SVGIG (reference sequence). For the CDR3, the DNA is TGTGCCTGGAGAACGAGGGGGACAGTGAACGAGCAGTACTTC. It yields the protein CAWRTRGTVNEQYF.

V gene TRBV5-4 combines with J gene TRBJ2-7, with D possibly matching TRBD2 (6 bases). Deletions cut 0 bases from V and 4 bases from J, with 11 bases between. Germline V CDR1 and CDR2: SGHNT, YYREEE (reference sequence). CDR3 length equals 14 residues. The CDR3 spells CASSLAGTLYEQYF. In DNA form, the CDR3 reads TGTGCCAGCAGCTTGGCCGGGACTCTTTACGAGCAGTACTTC.

The chain is built from TRBV5-1 and TRBJ1-5; D may be TRBD1 (6 bases). CDR1 and CDR2 (germline): SGHRS, YFSETQ. The CDR3 is 14 residues long. The germline V and J ends were trimmed by 0 bases and 2 bases, with 6 bases remaining between them. In DNA, the CDR3 is TGCGCCAGCAGCTTGGCAGGGGGCAATCAGCCCCAGCATTTT. Protein sequence: CASSLAGGNQPQHF.

The CDR3 DNA is TGTGCCAGCAGCTCATCCCCGACAGTTTTCTTCTACACCTTC. This translates into CASSSSPTVFFYTF. The gene calls are TRBV6-5 and TRBJ1-2; TRBD1 might be the D (5 bases). CDR3 size: 14 residues. Germline loops: CDR1 MNHEY, CDR2 SVGAGI. Trimming pared 6 bases from V and 10 bases from J, leaving 21 bases between.

This chain connects TRBV5-4 to TRBJ2-1, with D unresolved. V lost 4 bases and J lost 4, with 15 bases in between. CDR1 is SGHNT and CDR2 is YYREEE in the germline V gene (reference sequence). This CDR3 contains 15 residues. CDR3: CASSLGVLPYNEQFF. In nucleotides, the CDR3 is TGTGCCAGCAGCCTAGGAGTGTTACCTTACAATGAGCAGTTCTTC.

The chain has TRBV5-1 and TRBJ2-3; tentative D call: TRBD2 (6 bases). Trimming stripped 2 bases from V and 0 bases from J, with 13 bases between. The CDR3 loop spans 16 amino acids. The V gene's germline CDR1 is SGHRS and CDR2 YFSETQ. The CDR3 here is CASSFGGDPSTDTQYF. The CDR3 DNA follows: TGCGCCAGCAGCTTCGGAGGGGATCCGAGCACAGATACGCAGTATTTT.

The chain recombines TRBV28 with TRBJ2-1; no firm D call. The CDR3 has 11 residues. Per the germline V gene, CDR1 is MDHEN and CDR2 is SYDVKM. V lost 5 bases to trimming and J lost 5 bases, with 4 bases between them. As DNA, the CDR3 is TGTGCCAGCAGTGACAACAATGAGCAGTTCTTC. Encoded protein: CASSDNNEQFF.

The chain uses TRBV7-9 and TRBJ2-7, with 9 bases matching TRBD1. Germline V gene sequence: CDR1 SEHNR, CDR2 FQNEAQ (reference sequence). V lost 5 bases, J lost 2 bases, and 19 bases stayed unmatched. CDR3 size: 19 residues. CDR3 sequence: CASSLKRRTGAFPTYEQYF. Written as DNA, the CDR3 is TGTGCCAGCAGCCTTAAGCGGAGGACAGGGGCCTTCCCCACCTACGAGCAGTACTTC.

The chain employs TRBV6-1 and TRBJ2-3; D possibly corresponds to TRBD2 (6 bases). The CDR3 is 16 residues long. The germline V gene encodes CDR1 MNHNS and CDR2 SASEGT. V lost 1 base, J lost 2 bases, and 13 bases lay in between. This CDR3 reads CASSEVGLGYTDTQYF. CDR3 bases: TGTGCCAGCAGTGAAGTGGGACTGGGATACACAGATACGCAGTATTTT.

This chain uses TRBV7-6 with TRBJ2-1, with 9 bases lining up with TRBD2. Trimming cost V 5 bases and J 4 bases; bases outside gene matches: 3. This CDR3 spans 14 amino acids. CDR1 is SGHVS, CDR2 FNYEAQ, per germline. CDR3 protein: CASSGLAPYNEQFF. CDR3 coding DNA: TGTGCCAGCAGCGGACTAGCGCCGTACAATGAGCAGTTCTTC. Based on the CDR3 plus reference TRBV7-6 and TRBJ2-1, the full variable domain is GAGVSQSPRYKVTKRGQDVALRCDPISGHVSLYWYRQALGQGPEFLTYFNYEAQQDKSGLPNDRFSAERPEGSISTLTIQRTEQRDSAMYRCASSGLAPYNEQFFGPGTRLTVL.